Detailed here is one T cell receptor (beta chain). Its antigen target is currently unknown. No base qualities exist here, and no much larger clone lies one base off it. This entry is derived from a study of OX40 agonist ivuxolimab in advanced cancers. Turning to the overall study: The costimulatory receptor OX40 (CD134) was targeted by ivuxolimab, a fully human IgG2 agonistic monoclonal antibody. Prior anti-PD-1, anti-PD-L1 or anti-CTLA-4 therapy was permitted, and checkpoint inhibitors had been received by roughly 42% of dose-escalation patients. The monotherapy dose-escalation portion (N ≈ 52 patients) of the phase I ivuxolimab trial is reported in the paper. Intravenous ivuxolimab was administered to patients every 2 weeks at six dose levels: 0.01, 0.1, 0.3, 1.5, 3 and 10 mg/kg. Peripheral TCRbeta sequencing aimed to test whether ivuxolimab altered TCR sequence diversity and caused clonal T-cell expansion. Three dose-escalation patients achieved partial responses, one with hepatocellular carcinoma and two with cutaneous melanoma. Of the roughly 52 dose-escalation patients, hepatocellular carcinoma was present in about 20, melanoma in roughly 15, renal cell carcinoma in 9 and head and neck cancer in 9. In the dose-escalation cohort, 82.7% of patients were male, and the mean age was approximately 60 years, with a range of roughly 20 to 85.

Patients with autoimmune disease history or receiving systemic immunosuppression were excluded from the trial. Peripheral blood for TCR sequencing was collected from all dose cohorts at baseline, on cycle 4 day 1, and on cycle 7 day 1. Samples came from an open-label, multicenter, first-in-human phase I dose-escalation trial of ivuxolimab. Adults with locally advanced or metastatic melanoma, renal cell carcinoma, hepatocellular carcinoma or head and neck squamous cell carcinoma were enrolled in the trial. Before TCR sequencing, CD4+ T cells and CD8+ T cells from peripheral blood were sorted into separate populations. Genomic DNA was extracted from sorted cells for sequencing of the TCRbeta CDR3 region. The immunoSEQ Assay was used for sequencing of TCRbeta CDR3 regions. TCRdb retrieved this table from immuneACCESS and kept in-frame rearrangements only. Not all clones are present; in checked studies, unresolved V genes account for under half, and no reason is known for the remainder. This sample lists 92,000 or so clones; about 87% were detected once. Around 7.4% of the sample comes from the top ten.

Overall results and qualifications from the work: On average, CD8+ T cells showed more expanded clones than CD4+ T cells after ivuxolimab. The antigen specificity of the peripheral T cells that underwent clonal expansion was not determined. At doses of 0.1 to 3.0 mg/kg, clonal expansion of both CD4+ and CD8+ T cells in blood was seen between baseline and week 6. Low levels of normalized T-cell clonal expansion were also seen in some nonresponding patients. In partial responders in the 0.1-3.0 mg/kg groups, normalized peripheral clonal expansion was found to be among the lowest, especially among CD8+ T cells.

The junction shows trimming of 6 bases on V and 8 bases on J, plus 8 bases between the germline ends. Spanning cysteine to phenylalanine, the CDR3 consists of 10 amino acids. Of the read, only the CDR3 DNA is kept; its 30 bases are in frame from base 1. CDR1 and CDR2 are drawn from the germline V gene (reference sequence): GTSNPN, SVGIG. The chain joins TRBV30 to TRBJ2-1, with no reliable assignment of the D segment. The sequencing used CD4+ or CD8+ T cells sorted from blood, collected in a trial of the OX40 agonist ivuxolimab. The TCR sequence derives from an adult with an advanced solid tumor such as melanoma, head and neck, liver or kidney cancer. CDR3 loop: CACGSHEQFF. The nucleotide sequence reads as follows: TGTGCCTGTGGGTCCCATGAGCAGTTCTTC.